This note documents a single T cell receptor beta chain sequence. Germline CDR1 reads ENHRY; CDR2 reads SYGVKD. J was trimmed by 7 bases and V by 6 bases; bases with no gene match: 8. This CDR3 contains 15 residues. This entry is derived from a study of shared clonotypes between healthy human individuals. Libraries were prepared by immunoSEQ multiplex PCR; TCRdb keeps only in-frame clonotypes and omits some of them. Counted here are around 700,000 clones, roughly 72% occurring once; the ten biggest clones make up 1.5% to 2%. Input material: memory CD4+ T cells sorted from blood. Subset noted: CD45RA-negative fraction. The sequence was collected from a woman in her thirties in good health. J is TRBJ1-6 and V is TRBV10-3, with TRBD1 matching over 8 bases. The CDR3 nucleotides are TGTGCCATCAGCCCCGGACAGGGAGTCAATTCACCCCTCCACTTT. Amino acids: CAISPGQGVNSPLHF.